One sample yielded the 28 T cell receptor beta chains listed below, sequenced in a study of CD8+ T cells in alopecia areata. Following extraction, RNA underwent reverse transcription to cDNA, which served as the sequencing template. Sequencing used immunoSEQ multiplex PCR; TCRdb keeps in-frame clones, though not all of them. The sample gives around 19,000 clones, around three fifths of which show up once; approximately 8.4% is in the top ten. Treatment given: oral pan-JAK inhibitor, 5-10 mg twice daily. It was from alopecia areata patients that lesional scalp punch biopsies and peripheral blood were collected. The sample was skin, taken at week 4, from a patient treated with tofacitinib. All receptors derive from a human donor with alopecia areata.

With regard to this clone: An end of the junction differs from the germline gene, which may be a read error. This sequence joins TRBV6-4 and TRBJ2-2; 10 nucleotides match TRBD1. The CDR3 extends over 15 amino acids. Germline V gene data show CDR1 as MRHNA and CDR2 as SNTAGT. This chain's CDR3 is CASNSGTGDTGELLF. The CDR3 region has the DNA TGTGCCAGCAACTCCGGGACAGGGGACACCGGGGAGCTGCTTTTT.

This sequence joins TRBV4-1 and TRBJ2-5; 11 bases fit TRBD2. Germline loops: CDR1 MGHRA, CDR2 YSYEKL. The CDR3 is 13 residues long. J lost 9 bases, V lost 2 bases, and 2 bases had no gene match. Here the CDR3 DNA reads TGCGCCAGCAGCCAAATTAGCGGGGGGGCCCAGTACTTC. This encodes CASSQISGGAQYF.

This clone qualifies as medium-sized (0.01 to 0.1%). The V gene is TRBV28, the J gene TRBJ1-2, with 7 bases fitting TRBD1. Germline V gene lookup returns CDR1 MDHEN and CDR2 SYDVKM. Trimming took 7 bases from V and 4 from J; bases not matched to a gene: 9. The CDR3 sequence is 14 residues long. In DNA form, the CDR3 reads TGTGCCAGCACCCTGGGACAGCTATTCTATGGCTACACCTTC. Residues: CASTLGQLFYGYTF.

The chain links TRBV5-4 to TRBJ1-2; no clear D gene. V shed 5 bases and J shed 8 bases, with 16 bases lying between them. CDR3 length equals 13 residues. CDR1 and CDR2 (germline): SGHNT, YYREEE (reference sequence). The CDR3 loop is CASRASGVRGYTF. CDR3 nucleotide sequence: TGTGCCAGCAGGGCTTCCGGAGTCCGCGGCTACACCTTC.

V usage is TRBV6-6 and J usage is TRBJ1-6, with TRBD1 as a possible D gene (5 bases). The CDR3 consists of 14 residues. CDR1 and CDR2 (germline): MNHNY, SVGAGI (reference sequence). With 6 bases removed from V and 7 bases from J, the gap between germline ends came to 13 bases. CDR3 in amino acids: CASRREQENSPLHF. CDR3 sequence (DNA): TGTGCCAGCAGACGGGAACAGGAAAATTCACCCCTCCACTTT.

This clone was detected a few times. This chain connects TRBV7-9 to TRBJ1-2; D possibly corresponds to TRBD1 (6 bases). The ends were cut back, 5 bases at V and 7 bases at J, with 20 bases in the middle. The CDR3 contains 15 residues. Germline values: CDR1 SEHNR, CDR2 FQNEAQ (reference sequence). CDR3 amino acids: CASSIAQGIVGGYTF. CDR3 sequence (DNA): TGTGCCAGCAGCATTGCACAGGGTATTGTGGGTGGCTACACCTTC.

V gene TRBV27 combines with J gene TRBJ2-1; 9 nucleotides align to TRBD2. CDR1 and CDR2 (germline): MNHEY, SMNVEV (reference sequence). V gave up 5 bases and J gave up 13 bases; unmatched junction bases: 12. The CDR3 is 14 amino acids. The CDR3 spells CASSPRAAGGPQFF. CDR3 nucleotides: TGTGCCAGCAGTCCCCGGGCAGCGGGGGGCCCACAGTTCTTC.

Note on this clone: Other nucleotide sequences from this sample produce the same CDR3. The chain carries TRBV13 and TRBJ2-7; D perhaps matches TRBD1 (7 bases). The germline V gene encodes CDR1 PRHDT and CDR2 FYEKMQ (reference sequence). The length of the CDR3 is 17 residues. V was pared by 3 bases and J by 7 bases, with 25 bases between. CDR3: CASSLGDPGGRYGEQYF. In nucleotides, the CDR3 is TGTGCCAGCAGCTTGGGGGATCCAGGGGGGCGATATGGGGAGCAGTACTTC.

The V and J genes are TRBV6-1 and TRBJ1-5; 9 bases line up with TRBD1. This CDR3 has 15 amino acids. After removal of 6 bases from V and 9 bases from J, the junction contained 12 bases not matched to a gene. Per germline, CDR1 MNHNS and CDR2 SASEGT. CDR3 coding DNA: TGTGCCAGCAGCCCCTCTCGGGACAGGGTCTCGCCCCAGCATTTT. Its protein is CASSPSRDRVSPQHF.

The V gene is TRBV7-2, the J gene TRBJ2-3; 9 bases line up with TRBD2. This CDR3 region has 15 residues. V lost 5 bases and J lost 2; bases outside the gene matches: 5. Germline V CDR1 and CDR2: SGHTA, FQGNSA. CDR3 DNA: TGTGCCAGCAGCACCAGCGGGGGGCTCACAGATACGCAGTATTTT. Translated: CASSTSGGLTDTQYF.

The rearrangement links TRBV7-8 to TRBJ2-7; 8 bases are shared with TRBD1. CDR1 is SGHVS, CDR2 FQNEAQ, per germline. V shed 4 bases, J shed 6 bases, and the junction held 14 bases outside the gene matches. This CDR3 has 16 amino acids. The CDR3 nucleotides read TGTGCCAGCAGCTCATGGGACAGGAGGGGACTTCGCGAGCAGTACTTC. Protein product: CASSSWDRRGLREQYF.

The chain links TRBV7-2 to TRBJ1-1; D unresolved. The V gene's germline CDR1 is SGHTA and CDR2 FQGNSA. This CDR3 has 14 amino acids. The V end was cut by 5 bases, the J end by 0 bases, with 10 bases between. The CDR3 spells CASSPHSLNTEAFF. CDR3 sequence (DNA): TGTGCCAGCAGCCCCCATAGTTTGAACACTGAAGCTTTCTTT.

This chain links TRBV5-4 with TRBJ2-2, with D uncertain. The CDR3 has 14 residues. With 2 bases removed from V and 1 base from J, the gap between germline ends came to 6 bases. In germline, CDR1 is SGHNT, CDR2 YYREEE (reference sequence). Here the CDR3 reads CASSLNGNTGELFF. The CDR3 DNA follows: TGTGCCAGCAGCTTAAACGGGAACACCGGGGAGCTGTTTTTT. Using reference TRBV5-4 and TRBJ2-2 for the parts outside the CDR3, the full variable domain is ETGVTQSPTHLIKTRGQQVTLRCSSQSGHNTVSWYQQALGQGPQFIFQYYREEENGRGNFPPRFSGLQFPNYSSELNVNALELDDSALYLCASSLNGNTGELFFGEGSRLTVL.

This chain links TRBV28 with TRBJ1-3, with TRBD1 identical over 8 bases. Germline V gives CDR1 MDHEN, CDR2 SYDVKM. The CDR3 consists of 15 residues. The V segment lost 1 base and the J segment 6 bases; nucleotides outside the gene matches: 5. Here the CDR3 reads CASSLSTGAINTIYF. CDR3 nucleotide sequence: TGTGCCAGCAGTTTATCGACAGGGGCGATAAACACCATATATTTT. The full variable domain, in which reference TRBV28 and TRBJ1-3 provide the parts outside the CDR3, is DVKVTQSSRYLVKRTGEKVFLECVQDMDHENMFWYRQDPGLGLRLIYFSYDVKMKEKGDIPEGYSVSREKKERFSLILESASTNQTSMYLCASSLSTGAINTIYFGEGSWLTVV.

The V gene is TRBV2, the J gene TRBJ2-5; 7 bases align to TRBD2. Germline CDR1 and CDR2: SNHLY and FYNNEI. Trimming took 4 bases from V and 2 from J; bases not matched to a gene: 4. The CDR3 consists of 14 residues. CDR3 bases: TGTGCCAGCAGTGTGGGGCGGGGGCAAGAGACCCAGTACTTC. It specifies CASSVGRGQETQYF.

The chain couples TRBV4-2 to TRBJ1-3; D unresolved. Germline V lookup: CDR1 LGHNA, CDR2 YNFKEQ. V gave up 0 bases and J gave up 0 bases, with 12 bases separating them. The CDR3 length is 17 residues. In DNA, the CDR3 is TGTGCCAGCAGCCAAGATGGGTACAGCACCTCTGGAAACACCATATATTTT. Protein sequence: CASSQDGYSTSGNTIYF.

This sequence joins TRBV28 and TRBJ2-7; TRBD2 is a possible D gene (6 bases). Trimming stripped 5 bases from V and 4 bases from J, with 15 bases between. There are 14 residues in the CDR3. Germline CDR1 reads MDHEN; CDR2 reads SYDVKM. CDR3 nucleotides: TGTGCCAGCAGTCTCCGGGACGGGGGTTACGAGCAGTACTTC. As protein: CASSLRDGGYEQYF.

The chain links TRBV4-1 to TRBJ2-2; D is undetermined. Germline CDR1 and CDR2: MGHRA and YSYEKL. The CDR3 consists of 17 residues. The V and J ends lost 0 bases and 2 bases respectively, with 13 bases between them. CDR3 in amino acids: CASSQDFRQPNTGELFF. In DNA form, the CDR3 reads TGCGCCAGCAGCCAAGATTTCCGCCAGCCTAACACCGGGGAGCTGTTTTTT.

The CDR3 sequence is CASSLEGMGQPQHF. The CDR3 nucleotides read TGTGCCAGCAGCTTAGAGGGGATGGGTCAGCCCCAGCATTTT. V gene TRBV11-2 combines with J gene TRBJ1-5, with D unclear. Germline V gene sequence: CDR1 SGHAT, CDR2 FQNNGV. V was pared by 0 bases and J by 6 bases, with 9 bases between. This CDR3 comprises 14 residues.

This clone appeared a few times. This rearrangement joins TRBV18 to TRBJ2-1, with a weak D call TRBD2 (6 bases). This CDR3 spans 13 amino acids. The germline V and J ends were trimmed by 5 bases and 6 bases, with 11 bases remaining between them. Germline loops: CDR1 KGHSH, CDR2 LQKENI. DNA of the CDR3: TGTGCCAGCTCAGGGGCGGGGACCAATGAGCAGTTCTTC. Its protein product is CASSGAGTNEQFF.

This clone was recorded a few times. The chain employs TRBV7-6 and TRBJ2-3; D is possibly TRBD2 (7 bases). CDR3 length: 17 amino acids. Germline V lookup: CDR1 SGHVS, CDR2 FNYEAQ. Trimming stripped 7 bases from V and 6 bases from J, with 26 bases between. The CDR3 here is CASTLIPIGGPGDTQYF. The CDR3 DNA follows: TGTGCCAGCACCCTCATCCCGATCGGGGGGCCAGGGGATACGCAGTATTTT.

The rearrangement uses TRBV21-1 and TRBJ1-5. TRBV21-1 is labeled a pseudogene. The CDR3 extends over 16 amino acids. DNA for the CDR3: TGTGCCAGCAGCTACTCGATACATTGGCATCATCAGCCCCAGCATTTT. It is translated as CASSYSIHWHHQPQHF.

The V call is TRBV6-5, the J call TRBJ1-2; TRBD1 matches 8 bases. Germline V gene data show CDR1 as MNHEY and CDR2 as SVGAGI. The CDR3 sequence is 14 residues long. With 2 bases clipped from V and 8 bases from J, the junction kept 7 bases outside the gene matches. CDR3 loop: CASSYTGQGGGYTF. The CDR3 DNA is TGTGCCAGCAGTTACACCGGACAGGGAGGCGGCTACACCTTC.

The rearrangement joins TRBV6-1 to TRBJ1-2; 10 bases map to TRBD1. Germline CDR1 and CDR2: MNHNS and SASEGT. The V and J ends lost 1 base and 8 bases, in that order; junction bases with no gene match: 7. The CDR3 is 15 residues long. This CDR3 reads CASSEGRDRGGGYTF. CDR3 sequence (DNA): TGTGCCAGCAGTGAAGGTCGGGACAGGGGAGGGGGCTACACCTTC.

This sequence joins TRBV6-5 and TRBJ2-2; D call uncertain. The CDR3 covers 15 residues. Germline CDR1 and CDR2: MNHEY and SVGAGI. V lost 3 bases, J lost 4 bases, and 12 bases lay in between. The CDR3 DNA reads as TGTGCCAGCAGTTATATGTCCAGGTTCACCGGGGAGCTGTTTTTT. Translation: CASSYMSRFTGELFF.

With regard to this clone: Additional DNA sequences in this sample encode the identical CDR3. This sequence joins TRBV30 and TRBJ1-5; no clear D. The V gene lost 3 bases and the J gene lost 0 bases, with 18 bases spanning the gap. The length of the CDR3 is 17 residues. The germline gives CDR1 GTSNPN, CDR2 SVGIG (reference sequence). The CDR3 DNA follows: TGTGCCTGGAGCCTATCGGGAGCCCTCCATAGCAATCAGCCCCAGCATTTT. Residues: CAWSLSGALHSNQPQHF.

This clone was seen only a few times. The V call is TRBV4-2, the J call TRBJ1-6, with D tentatively TRBD1 (6 bases). Germline-derived CDR1 and CDR2 are LGHNA and YNFKEQ. V was cut by 1 base and J by 9 bases, with 22 bases left in between. The CDR3 sequence is 18 residues long. CDR3 sequence: CASSQVGGRHLGGSPLHF. In nucleotides, the CDR3 is TGTGCCAGCAGCCAAGTGGGGGGCCGCCATTTAGGAGGTTCACCCCTCCACTTT.

Worth noting for this clone: At one end the junction does not follow the germline gene, possibly because of a read error. Other DNA variants within this sample encode the same CDR3. This sequence joins TRBV28 and TRBJ2-7; tentatively, D is TRBD1 (6 bases). CDR3 length equals 14 residues. CDR1 and CDR2 from the germline V gene are MDHEN and SYDVKM. The chain's CDR3 is CASSYADRTYVQYF. The DNA of the CDR3 is TGTGCCAGCAGTTATGCCGACAGGACCTACGTGCAGTACTTC. Complete variable domain (other parts from reference TRBV28 and TRBJ2-7): DVKVTQSSRYLVKRTGEKVFLECVQDMDHENMFWYRQDPGLGLRLIYFSYDVKMKEKGDIPEGYSVSREKKERFSLILESASTNQTSMYLCASSYADRTYVQYFGPGTRLTVT.